The 2 T cell receptor beta chains below come from one sample, sequenced in a study of T-cell reconstitution after alpha-beta-depleted transplantation in children. Unique molecular identifiers tagged the TCRbeta library. Via MiXCR, TCRdb re-called the PCR reads, giving one row per CDR3 protein. The table has 400,000 to 500,000 distinct CDR3 sequences, 9.5% to 13% seen once; the top ten hold over 4.5%. Sequencing used PBMCs from the stem cell graft donor, obtained from the stem cell graft. All receptors derive from a human donor who donated a stem cell graft to a child with acute myeloid leukemia.

The V call is TRBV20-1, the J call TRBJ2-5, with 10 bases fitting TRBD2. The CDR3 sequence is 14 residues long. Per the germline V gene, CDR1 is DFQATT and CDR2 is SNEGSKA (reference sequence). The junction had 8 bases not matched to a gene; V was cut back by 5 bases and J by 5 bases. For the CDR3, the DNA is TGCAGTGCTCGGACTAGCGGAGTGGGGGAGACCCAGTACTTC. This translates into CSARTSGVGETQYF.

The chain joins TRBV6-1 to TRBJ1-4; tentative D call: TRBD1 (6 bases). Germline-derived CDR1 and CDR2 are MNHNS and SASEGT. V lost 6 bases, J lost 0 bases, and 11 bases lay in between. CDR3 length: 15 amino acids. CDR3 residues: CASSIRGATNEKLFF. CDR3 in DNA: TGTGCCAGCAGCATTAGGGGGGCAACTAATGAAAAACTGTTTTTT.